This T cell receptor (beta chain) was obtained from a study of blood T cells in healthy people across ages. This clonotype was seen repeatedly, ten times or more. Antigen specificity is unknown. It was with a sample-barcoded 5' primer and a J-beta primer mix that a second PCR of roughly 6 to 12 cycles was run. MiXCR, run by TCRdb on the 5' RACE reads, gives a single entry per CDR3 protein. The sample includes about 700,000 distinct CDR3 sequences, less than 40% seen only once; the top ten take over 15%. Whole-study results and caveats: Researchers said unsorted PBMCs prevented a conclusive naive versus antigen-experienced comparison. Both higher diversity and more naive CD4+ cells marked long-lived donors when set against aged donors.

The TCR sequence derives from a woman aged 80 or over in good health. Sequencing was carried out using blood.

The CDR3 nucleotides read TGTGCCAGCAGTCCCGGGACAAAGAATTACGAGCAGTACTTC. Translation gives CASSPGTKNYEQYF. V gene TRBV27 combines with J gene TRBJ2-7, with a weak D call TRBD1 (6 bases). The V end was cut by 5 bases, the J end by 4 bases, with 15 bases between. The germline V gene has CDR1 MNHEY and CDR2 SMNVEV (reference sequence). This CDR3 comprises 14 residues.